The clone carrying this T cell receptor beta chain occurred once. Germline CDR1 MNHNS, CDR2 SASEGT. The V and J ends lost 2 bases and 7 bases respectively, with 12 bases between them. The CDR3 contains 15 residues. This sample was included in a study of blood T cell repertoires in COVID-19. Study-level information: Sites across the United States, Italy and Spain contributed samples from acute and convalescent COVID-19. The analysed material was cDNA or gDNA that came from T cells, B-cell-depleted T cells, or PBMCs.

In the original analysis: Estimation of nucleated cell counts was performed using reference gene primer amplification. Assay used: immunoSEQ multiplex PCR; TCRdb lists only in-frame clones, some missing. D and trimming were read from the DNA, whereas the V and J calls and clone size are those reported in that table. The data hold approximately 190,000 clones, with roughly 80% observed a single time. J is TRBJ1-6 and V is TRBV6-1; no definite D call. Material for sequencing was peripheral blood. The clonotype comes from a man aged 55-75 years with acute or convalescent COVID-19. The DNA of the CDR3 is TGTGCCAGCAGTGAAAGGAGGGTAACCAATTCACCCCTCCACTTT. This gives the protein CASSERRVTNSPLHF.